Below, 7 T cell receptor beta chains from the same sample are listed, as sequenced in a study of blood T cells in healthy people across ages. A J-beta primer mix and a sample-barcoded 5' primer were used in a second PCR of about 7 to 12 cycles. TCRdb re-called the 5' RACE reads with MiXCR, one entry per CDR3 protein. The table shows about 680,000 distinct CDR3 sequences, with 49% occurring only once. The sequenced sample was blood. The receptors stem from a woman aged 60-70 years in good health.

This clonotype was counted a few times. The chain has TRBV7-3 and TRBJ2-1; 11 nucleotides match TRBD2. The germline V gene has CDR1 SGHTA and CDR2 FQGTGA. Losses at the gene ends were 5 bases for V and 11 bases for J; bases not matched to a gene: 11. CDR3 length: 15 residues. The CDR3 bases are TGTGCCAGCAGCCCACCCGGGACTAGCGGAACCAAGCAGTTCTTC. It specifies CASSPPGTSGTKQFF. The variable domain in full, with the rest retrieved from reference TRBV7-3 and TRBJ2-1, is GAGVSQTPSNKVTEKGKYVELRCDPISGHTALYWYRQSLGQGPEFLIYFQGTGAADDSGLPNDRFFAVRPEGSVSTLKIQRTERGDSAVYLCASSPPGTSGTKQFFGPGTRLTVL.

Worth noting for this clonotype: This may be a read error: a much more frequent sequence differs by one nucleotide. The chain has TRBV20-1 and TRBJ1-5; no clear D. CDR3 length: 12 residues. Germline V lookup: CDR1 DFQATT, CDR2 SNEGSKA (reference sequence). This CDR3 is CNASRENQPQHF. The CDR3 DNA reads TGCAATGCTAGCCGCGAGAATCAGCCCCAGCATTTT.

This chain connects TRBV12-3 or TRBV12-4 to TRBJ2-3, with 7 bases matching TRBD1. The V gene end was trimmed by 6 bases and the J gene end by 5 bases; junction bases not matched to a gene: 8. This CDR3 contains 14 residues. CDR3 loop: CASRLDRAVDTQYF. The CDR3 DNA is TGTGCCAGCAGGCTTGACAGGGCCGTAGATACGCAGTATTTT.

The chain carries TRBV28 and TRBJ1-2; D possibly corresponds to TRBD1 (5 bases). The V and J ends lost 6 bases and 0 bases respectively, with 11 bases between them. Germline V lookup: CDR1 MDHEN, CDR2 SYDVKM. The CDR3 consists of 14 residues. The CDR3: CASRQDGTNYGYTF. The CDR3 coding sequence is TGTGCCAGCAGACAGGACGGAACTAACTATGGCTACACCTTC.

The CDR3 spells CASSLNAQPQHF. The CDR3 DNA is TGTGCCAGCAGCTTGAATGCCCAGCCCCAGCATTTT. The chain combines TRBV7-9 with TRBJ1-5; no clear D. CDR1 and CDR2 from the germline V gene are SEHNR and FQNEAQ (reference sequence). Between the trimmed V and J ends, which lost 3 bases and 7 bases, there was a span of 7 bases. The CDR3 runs 12 residues.

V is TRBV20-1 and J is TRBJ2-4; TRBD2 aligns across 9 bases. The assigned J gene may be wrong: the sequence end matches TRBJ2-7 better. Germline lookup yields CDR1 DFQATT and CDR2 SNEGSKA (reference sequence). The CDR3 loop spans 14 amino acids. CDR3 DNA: TGCAGTGCTAGACGGTGGGGAGCGGGAGGCGAGCAGTACTTC. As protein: CSARRWGAGGEQYF.

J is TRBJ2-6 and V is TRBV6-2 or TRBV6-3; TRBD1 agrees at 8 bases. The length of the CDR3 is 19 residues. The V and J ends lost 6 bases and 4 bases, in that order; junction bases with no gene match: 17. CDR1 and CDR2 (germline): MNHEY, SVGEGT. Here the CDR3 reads CASRSVWETGESGANVLTF. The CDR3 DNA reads TGTGCCAGCAGATCTGTATGGGAGACAGGGGAATCCGGGGCCAACGTCCTGACTTTC.